This TCR beta chain was recovered during a study of cytomegalovirus exposure and HLA in healthy donors. Whole-study findings and limits: Of the V segments, some could not be distinguished, including TRBV6-2 and TRBV6-3, and were excluded. Earlier analysis found most TCR beta V segments productive about 90% or about 30% of the time.

PCR used 60 Vbeta primers and 13 Jbeta primers. Study processing details: Counted up in a later analysis, unique TCR beta chains came to about 83 million, with around 9.9 million shared. Some clones are missing from TCRdb's copy, which holds only in-frame ones; the method was immunoSEQ multiplex PCR. V and J calls and clone size are copied from that table; D and trimming were computed from the DNA. The sample has roughly 100,000 clones, 65% to 85% seen once. Regarding this clone: Its specificity is not known.

CDR3 length: 13 residues. V lost 5 bases and J lost 4, with 12 bases in between. CDR1 and CDR2 (germline): SGHDT, YYEEEE. The V and J genes are TRBV5-6 and TRBJ1-1; tentatively, D is TRBD1 (6 bases). Input material: PBMCs. The receptor was isolated from a male donor in good health and CMV-seronegative. The CDR3 nucleotides are TGTGCCAGCAGTTACCAGGGGTCCACTGAAGCTTTCTTT. Its protein product is CASSYQGSTEAFF.